The present TCR beta chain was sequenced within a study of response to subunit inactivated influenza vaccine. General study findings and limits: Authors suggested few new T cells are recruited by each seasonal influenza vaccination.

This clonotype has a count of ten or more. Its specificity is unknown. In TCRdb, the RT-PCR reads were re-called with MiXCR into one record per CDR3 protein. The sample lists about half a million distinct CDR3 sequences, 25% occurring once. This specimen consisted of CD4+ T cells sorted from PBMCs, obtained 5 days after vaccination. The sequence derives from a man aged 50 or older who received an inactivated influenza vaccine.

Here the CDR3 reads CASSDGRTDTQYF. In nucleotides, the CDR3 is TGTGCCAGCAGTGACGGAAGGACAGATACGCAGTATTTT. The V and J genes are TRBV6-4 and TRBJ2-3; D is ambiguous. Trimming removed 2 bases from V and 3 bases from J, with 6 bases in between. CDR3 length: 13 amino acids. Germline V gives CDR1 MRHNA, CDR2 SNTAGT.